This T cell receptor (beta chain) was recovered during a study of shared clonotypes between healthy human individuals. On the study more broadly: A couple of women and a few men aged 18 to 49 served as donors. A donor's plate count was three for CD4 naive and three for CD4 memory; CD8 naive had two and CD8 memory one. Overall study findings and caveats: Rarefaction gave evidence that sorted-subset sequencing remained incomplete despite large depth.

CD4+ cells yielded CD45RA+ naive and CD45RA-negative memory subsets. The CDR3 extends over 14 amino acids. CDR1 KGHSH and CDR2 LQKENI come from the germline V gene. V lost 3 bases and J 1 base, leaving 6 bases between the germline ends. Assay: immunoSEQ multiplex PCR; the TCRdb copy retains only in-frame clones and omits some. The sample consists of millions of clones, 85% to 95% of them appearing once. Points on this clone: What it binds is not known. Other nucleotide sequences in the sample specify the same CDR3.

Sequenced material: naive CD4+ T cells from PBMCs. Stated subset: CD45RA+ positively selected. The clonotype originates from a man aged 18 to 29 in good health. Some clones in this sample may be carry-over from other donors' samples. The chain links TRBV18 to TRBJ2-2; D gene ambiguous. CDR3: CASSPLQNTGELFF. The CDR3 bases are TGTGCCAGCTCACCCTTACAGAACACCGGGGAGCTGTTTTTT.